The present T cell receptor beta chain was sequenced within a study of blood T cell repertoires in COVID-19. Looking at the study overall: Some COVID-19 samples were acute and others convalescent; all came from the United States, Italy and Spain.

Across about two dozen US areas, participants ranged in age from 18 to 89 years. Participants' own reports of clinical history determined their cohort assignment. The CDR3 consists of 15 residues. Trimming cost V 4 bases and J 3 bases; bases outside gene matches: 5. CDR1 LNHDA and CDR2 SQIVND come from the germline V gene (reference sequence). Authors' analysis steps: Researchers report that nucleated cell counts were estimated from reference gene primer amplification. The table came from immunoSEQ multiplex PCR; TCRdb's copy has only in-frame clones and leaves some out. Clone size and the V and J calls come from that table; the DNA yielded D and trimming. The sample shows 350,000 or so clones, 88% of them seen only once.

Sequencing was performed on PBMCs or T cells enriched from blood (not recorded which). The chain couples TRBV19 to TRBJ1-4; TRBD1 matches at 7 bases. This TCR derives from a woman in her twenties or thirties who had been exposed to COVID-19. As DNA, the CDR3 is TGTGCCAGTAGTACGATGGGACAGCCTAATGAAAAACTGTTTTTT. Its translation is CASSTMGQPNEKLFF.